This TCR beta chain was obtained from a study of T-cell reconstitution after alpha-beta-depleted transplantation in children. Study-wide results and caveats: Diversity and T-cell counts at one year after transplant derived mostly from new T cells. It was surviving recipient T cells and thymic progenitors that gave some patients high TCRbeta diversity at day 60. Reports say that about two months after transplant, the alpha-beta T cells came out of several hundred graft clones that had expanded.

As it was prepared, the TCRbeta library received unique molecular identifiers. TCRdb analysed the PCR reads with MiXCR anew, one entry per CDR3 protein. Of around 600,000 distinct CDR3 sequences listed, 20% to 25% are singletons. This CDR3 is built from 13 residues. Per the germline V gene, CDR1 is SGHAT and CDR2 is FQNNGV. Trimming shortened V by 1 base and J by 6 bases, and 9 bases separated the two germline ends. In this sample, this clonotype turned up a few times. What it recognizes is unknown. The clonotype originates from a boy younger than two who had a stem cell transplant for acute myeloid leukemia, so the T cells may come from the graft donor. The gene calls are TRBV11-2 and TRBJ1-2, with D possibly being TRBD1 (5 bases). Material: PBMCs, mostly from graft donor cells, obtained 360 days after TCRalphabeta/CD19-depleted stem cell transplant. The chain's CDR3 is CASSLVGGDGYTF. Written as DNA, the CDR3 is TGTGCCAGCAGCTTAGTTGGGGGAGATGGCTACACCTTC.